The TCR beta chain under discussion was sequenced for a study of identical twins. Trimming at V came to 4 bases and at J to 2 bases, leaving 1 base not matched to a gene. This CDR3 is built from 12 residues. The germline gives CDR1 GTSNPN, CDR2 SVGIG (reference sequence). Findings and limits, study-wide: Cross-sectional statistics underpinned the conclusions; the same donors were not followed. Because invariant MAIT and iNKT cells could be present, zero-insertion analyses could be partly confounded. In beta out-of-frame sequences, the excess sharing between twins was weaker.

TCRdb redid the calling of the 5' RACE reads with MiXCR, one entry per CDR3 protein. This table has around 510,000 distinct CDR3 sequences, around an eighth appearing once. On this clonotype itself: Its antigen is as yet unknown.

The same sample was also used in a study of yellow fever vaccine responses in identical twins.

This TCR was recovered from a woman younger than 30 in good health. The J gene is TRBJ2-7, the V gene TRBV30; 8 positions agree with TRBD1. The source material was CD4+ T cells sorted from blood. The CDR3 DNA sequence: TGTGCCTGGATCAGGGGGCCCTACGAGCAGTACTTC. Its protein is CAWIRGPYEQYF.